A single sample gave rise to the 19 T cell receptor beta chains below, sequenced in a study of T cell repertoires in ileal Crohn's disease. Clones were read by immunoSEQ multiplex PCR, and TCRdb kept only the in-frame ones, dropping some. In the table there are 25,000 to 35,000 clones, roughly three quarters of which are singletons. Sequencing was performed on ileal tissue. Source of these receptors: an adult with Crohn's disease.

The chain has TRBV6-5 and TRBJ2-1; a weak D match, TRBD1 (6 bases). The CDR3 sequence is 12 residues long. The germline CDR1 and CDR2 sequences are MNHEY and SVGAGI. The V end was cut by 5 bases, the J end by 10 bases, with 12 bases between. The CDR3 region has the DNA TGTGCCAGCAGTCAATTCACAGGGGAGCAGTTCTTC. Residues: CASSQFTGEQFF.

V and J are TRBV19 and TRBJ2-2; 7 bases map to TRBD2. J was trimmed by 3 bases and V by 4 bases; bases with no gene match: 8. CDR1 and CDR2 from the germline V gene are LNHDA and SQIVND (reference sequence). CDR3 length: 16 residues. The CDR3 DNA reads TGTGCCAGTAGTAACCAACTAGCGTTTTACACCGGGGAGCTGTTTTTT. Translation: CASSNQLAFYTGELFF.

This clone appeared once. The chain couples TRBV18 to TRBJ1-2; D gene uncertain. Germline V gene lookup returns CDR1 KGHSH and CDR2 LQKENI. This CDR3 is built from 17 residues. Trimming took off 0 bases at V and 7 bases at J, with 21 bases between the two ends. CDR3 in amino acids: CASSPPSTRGSKGGYTF. DNA of the CDR3: TGTGCCAGCTCACCACCATCTACCCGCGGATCCAAAGGTGGCTACACCTTC.

This clone was detected only once. This chain joins TRBV7-2 and TRBJ2-7; the match to TRBD1 covers 8 bases. V shed 6 bases, J shed 0 bases, and the junction held 10 bases outside the gene matches. Germline V gene sequence: CDR1 SGHTA, CDR2 FQGNSA. The CDR3 loop spans 16 amino acids. The CDR3 is CASRQFTGGLSYEQYF. DNA for the CDR3: TGTGCCAGCAGACAATTTACAGGGGGTCTCTCCTACGAGCAGTACTTC.

The chain links TRBV6-5 to TRBJ1-2, with D uncertain. The CDR3 spans 15 residues. V lost 0 bases and J 3 bases, leaving 11 bases between the germline ends. Germline V gene sequence: CDR1 MNHEY, CDR2 SVGAGI. The chain's CDR3 is CASSYSTGFDYGYTF. The CDR3 DNA reads TGTGCCAGCAGTTACTCGACGGGGTTCGACTATGGCTACACCTTC.

The chain is built from TRBV27 and TRBJ1-2; 7 bases align to TRBD1. The CDR3 is made up of 16 amino acids. The V and J ends lost 6 bases and 1 base, in that order; junction bases with no gene match: 11. Germline V gives CDR1 MNHEY, CDR2 SMNVEV (reference sequence). The CDR3 DNA is TGTGCCAGCAGACCCAGGACAGGTGCGGATAACTATGGCTACACCTTC. Residues: CASRPRTGADNYGYTF.

The chain joins TRBV28 to TRBJ1-4, with TRBD1 identical over 9 bases. V was pared by 6 bases and J by 5 bases, with 4 bases of the junction left unmatched. Germline V gives CDR1 MDHEN, CDR2 SYDVKM. CDR3 length equals 14 residues. CDR3 in DNA: TGTGCCAGCAGCCCGGGACAGGGCAATGAAAAACTGTTTTTT. It is translated as CASSPGQGNEKLFF.

The sample holds one count of this clone. The J gene is TRBJ1-2, the V gene TRBV18; D unresolved. V was clipped by 5 bases and J by 1 base, with 14 bases between them. This CDR3 region has 15 residues. Germline CDR1 reads KGHSH; CDR2 reads LQKENI. The CDR3 region is CASSNQQASNYGYTF. The CDR3 nucleotides are TGTGCCAGCTCAAATCAGCAGGCGAGTAACTATGGCTACACCTTC.

The DNA for the CDR3 is TGTGCCAGCAGCAGGCTGACAGGGGGAAATGAAAAACTGTTTTTT. Protein sequence: CASSRLTGGNEKLFF. The rearrangement joins TRBV7-9 to TRBJ1-4; 9 bases are a match to TRBD1. V was clipped by 5 bases and J by 5 bases; unmatched bases: 6. Looked up from germline, CDR1 is SEHNR and CDR2 is FQNEAQ (reference sequence). The CDR3 consists of 15 residues.

This clone was seen more than once but under ten times. J is TRBJ2-1 and V is TRBV7-9; possibly TRBD2 for D (7 bases). This CDR3 region has 12 residues. CDR1 is SEHNR and CDR2 is FQNEAQ in the germline V gene (reference sequence). Trimming pared 5 bases from V and 10 bases from J, leaving 12 bases between. The CDR3 protein is CASSPKGGEQFF. CDR3 bases: TGTGCCAGCAGCCCCAAGGGGGGGGAGCAGTTCTTC.

CDR3 amino acids: CATATGVVDTQYF. Here the CDR3 DNA reads TGTGCCACTGCGACAGGGGTCGTAGATACGCAGTATTTT. The V gene is TRBV6-5, the J gene TRBJ2-3; 8 bases are a match to TRBD1. Germline CDR1 and CDR2: MNHEY and SVGAGI. Trimming took 10 bases from V and 5 from J; bases not matched to a gene: 8. The CDR3 has 13 residues.

The chain couples TRBV9 to TRBJ2-3; D ambiguous. Trimming took off 3 bases at V and 2 bases at J, with 7 bases between the two ends. The CDR3 runs to 13 residues. Germline V CDR1 and CDR2: SGDLS, YYNGEE. The CDR3: CASSESVTDTQYF. Here the CDR3 DNA reads TGTGCCAGCAGCGAATCAGTCACAGATACGCAGTATTTT.

V usage is TRBV6-5 and J usage is TRBJ2-3, with D maybe TRBD2 (6 bases). In germline, CDR1 is MNHEY, CDR2 SVGAGI. This CDR3 contains 15 residues. V shed 6 bases and J shed 1 base, with 14 bases lying between them. The CDR3 sequence is CASSHTGEGTDTQYF. CDR3 DNA: TGTGCCAGCAGCCACACGGGGGAGGGCACAGATACGCAGTATTTT.

In its sample, this clone was seen a few times. The chain combines TRBV5-1 with TRBJ2-1; 11 bases line up with TRBD2. Germline-derived CDR1 and CDR2 are SGHRS and YFSETQ. The CDR3 loop spans 18 amino acids. V trimming: 7 bases; J trimming: 0 bases; junction bases outside the gene matches: 12. CDR3 nucleotide sequence: TGCGCCAGCCTGCGGGGAGTAGCGGGGGGGAGCTCCTACAATGAGCAGTTCTTC. Translated, it gives CASLRGVAGGSSYNEQFF.

The chain carries TRBV27 and TRBJ2-1; TRBD2 might be the D (6 bases). This CDR3 has 17 amino acids. The germline CDR1 and CDR2 sequences are MNHEY and SMNVEV (reference sequence). Deletions cut 3 bases from V and 13 bases from J, with 28 bases between. CDR3 sequence (DNA): TGTGCCAGCAGTTTGATGTTTGCGGGGAATGCACCAAAAAACCAGTTCTTC. The encoded protein is CASSLMFAGNAPKNQFF.

The chain joins TRBV29-1 to TRBJ2-2, with 12 bases that match TRBD1. Trimming removed 7 bases from V and 6 bases from J; junction bases left unmatched: 6. The CDR3 runs to 14 residues. The germline V gene has CDR1 SQVTM and CDR2 ANQGSEA. The CDR3 sequence: CSARDRGLAGELFF. CDR3 bases: TGCAGCGCCCGGGACAGGGGGCTGGCCGGGGAGCTGTTTTTT.

The J gene is TRBJ2-2, the V gene TRBV10-3, with a weak D call TRBD1 (6 bases). CDR3 length equals 15 residues. V was trimmed by 0 bases and J by 6 bases, leaving 11 bases between them. Germline-derived CDR1 and CDR2 are ENHRY and SYGVKD. This CDR3 reads CAISESGGAPGELFF. The CDR3 bases are TGTGCCATCAGTGAGTCTGGGGGCGCTCCCGGGGAGCTGTTTTTT.

The chain recombines TRBV7-2 with TRBJ2-4, with D maybe TRBD1 (5 bases). The germline V gene has CDR1 SGHTA and CDR2 FQGNSA. V lost 2 bases, J lost 0 bases, and 8 bases lay in between. The CDR3 has 15 residues. Here the CDR3 reads CASSLIGEAKNIQYF. The DNA of the CDR3 is TGTGCCAGCAGCTTAATAGGGGAAGCCAAAAACATTCAGTACTTC. The variable domain in full, with the rest retrieved from reference TRBV7-2 and TRBJ2-4, is GAGVSQSPSNKVTEKGKDVELRCDPISGHTALYWYRQSLGQGLEFLIYFQGNSAPDKSGLPSDRFSAERTGGSVSTLTIQRTQQEDSAVYLCASSLIGEAKNIQYFGAGTRLSVL.

J is TRBJ1-1 and V is TRBV13; no reliable D call. From germline, CDR1 is PRHDT and CDR2 FYEKMQ (reference sequence). V lost 3 bases and J 3 bases, leaving 8 bases between the germline ends. This CDR3 has 13 residues. The CDR3 protein is CASSFTRDTEAFF. DNA for the CDR3: TGTGCCAGCAGCTTCACGAGGGACACTGAAGCTTTCTTT.